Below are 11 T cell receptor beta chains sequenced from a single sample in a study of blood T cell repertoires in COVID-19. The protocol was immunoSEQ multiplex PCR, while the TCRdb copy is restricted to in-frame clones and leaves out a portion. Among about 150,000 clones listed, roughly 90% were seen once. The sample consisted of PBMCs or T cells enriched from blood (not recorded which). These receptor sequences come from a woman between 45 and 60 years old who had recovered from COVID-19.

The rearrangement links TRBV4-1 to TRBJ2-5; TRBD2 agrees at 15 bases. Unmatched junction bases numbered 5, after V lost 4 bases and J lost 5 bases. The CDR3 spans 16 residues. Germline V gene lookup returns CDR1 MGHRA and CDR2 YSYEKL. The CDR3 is CASSRDGLAGGETQYF. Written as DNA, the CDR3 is TGCGCCAGCAGCCGAGATGGACTAGCGGGAGGGGAGACCCAGTACTTC.

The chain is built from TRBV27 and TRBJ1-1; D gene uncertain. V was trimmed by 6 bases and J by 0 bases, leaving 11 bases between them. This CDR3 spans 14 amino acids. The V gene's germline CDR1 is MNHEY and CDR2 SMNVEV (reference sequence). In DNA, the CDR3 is TGTGCCAGCAGGGCAGGACTCATGAACACTGAAGCTTTCTTT. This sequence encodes CASRAGLMNTEAFF.

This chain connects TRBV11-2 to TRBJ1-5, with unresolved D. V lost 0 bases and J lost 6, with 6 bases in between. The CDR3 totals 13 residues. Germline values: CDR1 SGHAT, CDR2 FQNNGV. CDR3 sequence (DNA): TGTGCCAGCAGCTTAGATTCCATTCAGCCCCAGCATTTT. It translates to CASSLDSIQPQHF. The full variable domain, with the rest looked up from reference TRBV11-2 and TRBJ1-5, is EAGVAQSPRYKIIEKRQSVAFWCNPISGHATLYWYQQILGQGPKLLIQFQNNGVVDDSQLPKDRFSAERLKGVDSTLKIQPAKLEDSAVYLCASSLDSIQPQHFGDGTRLSIL.

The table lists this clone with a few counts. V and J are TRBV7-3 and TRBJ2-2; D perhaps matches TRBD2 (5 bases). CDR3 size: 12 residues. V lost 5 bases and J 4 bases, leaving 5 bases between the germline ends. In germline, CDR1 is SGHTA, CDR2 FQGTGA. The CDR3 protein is CASSAGTGELFF. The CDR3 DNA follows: TGTGCCAGCAGCGCGGGCACCGGGGAGCTGTTTTTT. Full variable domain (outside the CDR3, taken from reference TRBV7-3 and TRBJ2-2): GAGVSQTPSNKVTEKGKYVELRCDPISGHTALYWYRQSLGQGPEFLIYFQGTGAADDSGLPNDRFFAVRPEGSVSTLKIQRTERGDSAVYLCASSAGTGELFFGEGSRLTVL.

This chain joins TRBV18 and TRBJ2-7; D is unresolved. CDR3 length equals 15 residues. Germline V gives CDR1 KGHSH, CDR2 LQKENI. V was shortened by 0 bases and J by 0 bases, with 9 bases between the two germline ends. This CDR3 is CASSPPFYGSYEQYF. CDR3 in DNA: TGTGCCAGCTCACCACCTTTTTACGGCTCCTACGAGCAGTACTTC.

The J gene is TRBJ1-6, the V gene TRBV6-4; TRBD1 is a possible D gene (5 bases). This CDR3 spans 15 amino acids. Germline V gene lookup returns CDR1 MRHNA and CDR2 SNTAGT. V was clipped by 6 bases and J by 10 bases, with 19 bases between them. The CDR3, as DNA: TGTGCCAGCAGCGAAGGACACGGCCTTTGGTCACCCCTCCACTTT. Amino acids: CASSEGHGLWSPLHF.

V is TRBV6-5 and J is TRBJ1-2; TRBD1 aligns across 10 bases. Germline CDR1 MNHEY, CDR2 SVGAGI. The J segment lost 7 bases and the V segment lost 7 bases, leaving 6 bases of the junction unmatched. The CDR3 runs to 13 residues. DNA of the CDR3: TGTGCCAGCACCCGCGGGACAGGGGTTGGCTACACCTTC. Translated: CASTRGTGVGYTF.

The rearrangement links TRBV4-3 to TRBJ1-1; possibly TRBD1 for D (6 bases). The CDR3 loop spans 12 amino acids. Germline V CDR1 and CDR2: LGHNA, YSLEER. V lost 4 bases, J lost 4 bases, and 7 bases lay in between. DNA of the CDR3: TGCGCCAGCAGCCGAGGGGGCACTGAAGCTTTCTTT. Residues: CASSRGGTEAFF.

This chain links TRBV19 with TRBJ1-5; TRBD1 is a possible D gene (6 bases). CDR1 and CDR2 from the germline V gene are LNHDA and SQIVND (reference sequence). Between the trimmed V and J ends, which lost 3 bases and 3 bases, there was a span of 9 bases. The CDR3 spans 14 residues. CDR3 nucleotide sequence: TGTGCCAGTAGTATCCGGGACACCAATCAGCCCCAGCATTTT. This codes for CASSIRDTNQPQHF. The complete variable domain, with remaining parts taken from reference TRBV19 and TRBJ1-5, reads DGGITQSPKYLFRKEGQNVTLSCEQNLNHDAMYWYRQDPGQGLRLIYYSQIVNDFQKGDIAEGYSVSREKKESFPLTVTSAQKNPTAFYLCASSIRDTNQPQHFGDGTRLSIL.

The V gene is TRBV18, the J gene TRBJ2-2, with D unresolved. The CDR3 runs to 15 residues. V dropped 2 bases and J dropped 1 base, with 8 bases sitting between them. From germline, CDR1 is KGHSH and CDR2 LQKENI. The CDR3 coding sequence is TGTGCCAGCTCACCAAGCGAGGAGAACACCGGGGAGCTGTTTTTT. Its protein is CASSPSEENTGELFF.

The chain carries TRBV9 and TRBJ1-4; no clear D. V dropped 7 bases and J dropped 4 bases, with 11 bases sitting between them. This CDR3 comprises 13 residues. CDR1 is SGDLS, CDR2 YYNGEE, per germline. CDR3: CASLQTYNEKLFF. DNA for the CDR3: TGTGCCAGCTTGCAGACATATAATGAAAAACTGTTTTTT.